A selection of T cell receptor beta chains follows, all from one sample in a study of graft-versus-host responses after intestinal transplantation. Profiling relied on immunoSEQ multiplex PCR, and the TCRdb table lists in-frame clones only, not all of them. The sample shows tens of thousands of clones, roughly four fifths of them seen only once. This sample comprised PBMCs, obtained less than 1,400 days after transplant. The receptors here all came from a human patient who received an intestinal transplant, so some T cells may come from the graft donor. CDR3s include the opening cysteine and the closing phenylalanine or tryptophan. Fields, in order: V gene, clone size, D gene, J gene, CDR3 protein, CDR3 DNA. D genes are given only for firm matches. Where a row states a size, it is once, few, many or the class of an expanded clone; other rows omit it.

TRBV27,-,-,TRBJ2-1,CASSHIARGSSYNEQFF,TGTGCCAGCAGTCATATTGCACGGGGGAGCTCCTACAATGAGCAGTTCTTC
TRBV30,-,TRBD1,TRBJ1-1,CAWIQGTPTHTEAFF,TGTGCCTGGATACAGGGGACCCCGACCCACACTGAAGCTTTCTTT
TRBV7-2,once,-,TRBJ1-2,CASSLPRGLDGYTF,TGTGCCAGCAGCCTCCCGAGGGGATTAGATGGCTACACCTTC
TRBV28,-,-,TRBJ2-7,CASSFLRQPSSEQYF,TGTGCCAGCAGTTTCCTCCGACAGCCCTCCTCCGAGCAGTACTTC
TRBV29-1,-,-,TRBJ2-7,CSVEDPYEQYF,TGCAGCGTTGAGGATCCCTACGAGCAGTACTTC
TRBV28,-,-,TRBJ1-3,CASSATVAGNTIYF,TGTGCCAGCAGCGCGACAGTCGCTGGAAACACCATATATTTT
TRBV7-9,-,-,TRBJ1-1,CASSPRAGGTEAFF,TGTGCCAGCAGCCCACGGGCGGGAGGGACTGAAGCTTTCTTT
TRBV11-2,-,-,TRBJ1-1,CASSLLGNTEAFF,TGTGCCAGCAGCTTATTGGGTAACACTGAAGCTTTCTTT
TRBV5-1,-,-,TRBJ1-4,CASSVTGTREKLFF,TGCGCCAGCAGCGTCACCGGGACTCGGGAAAAACTGTTTTTT
TRBV6-1,-,TRBD1,TRBJ2-3,CASSEAEGQGTDTQYF,TGTGCCAGCAGTGAAGCGGAGGGACAGGGGACAGATACGCAGTATTTT
TRBV15,-,TRBD2,TRBJ2-2,CATRPSGADAGELFF,TGTGCCACCAGACCAAGCGGGGCGGACGCCGGGGAGCTGTTTTTT
TRBV27,-,TRBD2,TRBJ2-1,CASSLGTSYNEQFF,TGTGCCAGCAGTCTCGGGACTAGTTACAATGAGCAGTTCTTC
TRBV27,once,-,TRBJ1-1,CASSLAAMNTEAFF,TGTGCCAGCAGTTTAGCAGCCATGAACACTGAAGCTTTCTTT
TRBV7-2,-,TRBD2,TRBJ2-1,CASSKGTSGRLPYNEQFF,TGTGCCAGCAGCAAAGGGACTAGCGGGAGATTACCCTACAATGAGCAGTTCTTC
TRBV7-9,-,-,TRBJ1-3,CASSPGGIVSGNTIYF,TGTGCCAGCAGCCCGGGGGGAATAGTATCTGGAAACACCATATATTTT
TRBV10-3,-,TRBD1,TRBJ2-2,CAINRGTGELFF,TGTGCCATCAACAGGGGGACCGGGGAGCTGTTTTTT
TRBV9,-,TRBD1,TRBJ2-1,CASSFTRNRGSSEQFF,TGTGCCAGCAGCTTCACACGGAACAGGGGTAGTAGTGAGCAGTTCTTC
TRBV4-1,-,-,TRBJ1-2,CASSQDAGDYGYTF,TGCGCCAGCAGCCAAGACGCAGGGGACTATGGCTACACCTTC
TRBV18,-,-,TRBJ2-3,CASSPFGGGLLTDTQYF,TGTGCCAGCTCACCTTTCGGGGGAGGACTTCTCACAGATACGCAGTATTTT
TRBV7-2,-,-,TRBJ2-7,CASSRPIGEQYF,TGTGCCAGCAGCCGACCGATCGGGGAGCAGTACTTC
TRBV6-6,-,TRBD1,TRBJ2-5,CASRDRGQETQYF,TGTGCCAGCAGGGACAGGGGACAAGAGACCCAGTACTTC
TRBV5-1,-,TRBD2,TRBJ2-7,CASSLGTSGSYEQYF,TGCGCCAGCAGCCTCGGGACTAGCGGTAGCTACGAGCAGTACTTC
TRBV4-1,-,-,TRBJ2-1,CASSHGRASGHEQFF,TGCGCCAGCAGCCACGGTCGGGCCTCAGGCCATGAGCAGTTCTTC
TRBV11-2,-,TRBD2,TRBJ2-1,CASSSGSWASMRYNEQFF,TGTGCCAGCAGTAGCGGGAGTTGGGCCAGTATGAGATACAATGAGCAGTTCTTC
TRBV6-5,-,TRBD1,TRBJ2-3,CASRPGQGTSWTQYF,TGTGCCAGCAGACCGGGACAGGGCACTTCTTGGACGCAGTATTTT
TRBV28,few,TRBD1,TRBJ1-4,CASSAPGTGIEKLFF,TGTGCCAGCAGTGCCCCCGGGACAGGAATCGAAAAACTGTTTTTT
TRBV11-2,-,-,TRBJ1-4,CASSFAEKLFF,TGTGCCAGCAGCTTTGCTGAAAAACTGTTTTTT
TRBV6-5,-,TRBD1,TRBJ1-1,CASRDRGLGTEAFF,TGTGCCAGCCGGGACAGGGGGTTGGGCACTGAAGCTTTCTTT
TRBV28,-,-,TRBJ1-1,CASSLGGVGDTEAFF,TGTGCCAGCAGTTTAGGGGGGGTCGGGGACACTGAAGCTTTCTTT
TRBV15,-,TRBD2,TRBJ2-5,CATSREVAGGVQETQYF,TGTGCCACCAGCAGAGAGGTCGCGGGGGGGGTCCAAGAGACCCAGTACTTC
TRBV6-4,-,TRBD1,TRBJ2-3,CASSPLGTGLDTQYF,TGTGCCAGCAGTCCTCTGGGGACAGGACTTGATACGCAGTATTTT
TRBV30,-,-,TRBJ1-1,CAWSVERKAFF,TGTGCCTGGAGTGTAGAGAGGAAAGCTTTCTTT
TRBV7-9,-,-,TRBJ1-6,CASSLATGNSPLHF,TGTGCCAGCAGCTTAGCGACAGGCAATTCACCCCTCCACTTT
TRBV10-2,-,-,TRBJ2-7,CASRALGPYEQYF,TGCGCCAGCAGAGCCCTCGGACCCTACGAGCAGTACTTC
TRBV28,-,TRBD1,TRBJ2-2,CASSFRDRPPGELFF,TGTGCCAGCAGTTTCCGGGACAGGCCCCCGGGGGAGCTGTTTTTT
TRBV5-5,-,-,TRBJ2-1,CASSLVGTEVWEQFF,TGTGCCAGCAGCTTGGTAGGGACCGAGGTATGGGAGCAGTTCTTC
TRBV27,-,TRBD1,TRBJ1-4,CASGFRQGAEKLFF,TGTGCCAGCGGATTCAGACAGGGGGCTGAAAAACTGTTTTTT
TRBV19,-,-,TRBJ2-3,CASSIGLGAHTDTQYF,TGTGCCAGTAGTATTGGTCTGGGCGCCCACACAGATACGCAGTATTTT
TRBV7-9,-,TRBD2,TRBJ2-1,CASSSSKASGYNEQFF,TGTGCCAGCAGCTCATCTAAGGCTAGCGGCTACAATGAGCAGTTCTTC
TRBV7-9,-,-,TRBJ2-3,CASSHRLADTQYF,TGTGCCAGCAGTCATCGACTTGCAGATACGCAGTATTTT
TRBV6-1,few,TRBD1,TRBJ1-5,CASSIQTGGYQPQHF,TGTGCCAGCAGTATACAGACAGGGGGCTATCAGCCCCAGCATTTT
TRBV10-3,-,-,TRBJ2-5,CAISDTDGGTQYF,TGTGCCATCAGTGACACAGATGGGGGGACCCAGTACTTC
TRBV6-1,-,-,TRBJ2-4,CASSEGMSLAKNIQYF,TGTGCCAGCAGTGAAGGAATGTCTTTAGCCAAAAACATTCAGTACTTC
TRBV5-1,-,-,TRBJ2-3,CASSVGTTDTQYF,TGCGCCAGCAGCGTAGGAACCACAGATACGCAGTATTTT